The clone carrying this TCR beta chain was counted many times. What it binds is unknown. Germline CDR1 reads DFQATT; CDR2 reads SNEGSKA (reference sequence). The CDR3 has 13 residues. Deletions cut 0 bases from V and 3 bases from J, with 8 bases between. TCRdb re-called the 5' RACE reads with MiXCR, one entry per CDR3 protein. The profile shows hundreds of thousands of distinct CDR3 sequences, roughly 12% of them singletons. These data belong to a study of identical twins. Study-wide findings and caveats: Twins shared beta out-of-frame sequences in excess, but this excess was weaker. Carriage of fewer insertions was seen in abundant cord blood beta clonotypes, whereas memory repertoires showed none.

This sample was shared with a second study, whose subject was yellow fever vaccine responses in identical twins.

The genes are TRBV20-1 and TRBJ1-1; D is unresolved. This TCR came from a woman in her late teens or twenties in good health. Input material: PBMCs. CDR3 protein: CSAREVGYTEAFF. In nucleotides, the CDR3 is TGCAGTGCTAGAGAGGTTGGGTACACTGAAGCTTTCTTT.